This T cell receptor beta chain was documented in a study of blood T cell repertoires in COVID-19 (dated by TCRdb to 2020 to 2022). Regarding the research as a whole: The collaborator samples originated in the United States, Italy and Spain and spanned the acute and convalescent phases of COVID-19. The prospective study material was composed of cDNA or gDNA derived from T cells, B-cell-depleted T cells, or PBMCs. Subjects who had been exposed to COVID-19, were actively infected with it, or had recovered from it provided the deeply sampled blood TCRbeta repertoires that made up the dataset. A freely available public database, intended as a resource for researchers studying the immune response to SARS-CoV-2, is where the repertoires were released. Samples came from the ongoing ImmuneRACE study (first 160 participants) plus 1,254 subjects from 6 global collaborators. The sample metadata nearly always contained a de-identified subject ID, COVID-19 status, age in years and sex. HLA class I and class II types, where available, came from metadata supplied by the sample provider rather than from assay-based typing.

This clone was detected once. Its antigen is still unknown. Per-base qualities were not stored, and no clone one base away is much larger. Findings and caveats that apply to the study as a whole: The amount of clinical and demographic metadata varied by source and participant and was provided uncurated.

Between the V and J ends, shortened by 5 bases and 4 bases respectively, the junction contains 11 bases. From the cysteine through the phenylalanine, the CDR3 covers 13 amino acids. The CDR3 DNA has 39 bases and is translated from base 1. In the germline V gene (reference sequence), CDR1 corresponds to LNHDA and CDR2 to SQIVND. TCRbeta CDR3 regions were amplified from genomic DNA using the immunoSEQ Assay, a bias-controlled multiplex PCR. The authors processed their data as follows. The number of nucleated cells in each sample was estimated by amplification of reference gene primers within the assay. To quantify the absolute abundance of each unique TCRbeta CDR3 rearrangement, sequence reads were collapsed and filtered. Productive Simpson clonality was computed per sample as the square root of Simpson's diversity index over productive rearrangements. TCRdb stores this immuneACCESS table with in-frame sequences only. Part of the clones is absent; in the studies checked, under half of the shortfall reflects unresolved V genes, and no reason is known for the rest. The D gene and trimming were derived from the DNA, and the V and J assignments and clone size from that table. This sample gives about 240,000 clones in total; 84% of them show up just once. The ten largest clones capture about 4% of the sample.

The collaborating institutions used their own protocols to collect whole blood in K2EDTA tubes. Collaborator samples were shipped for TCRbeta analysis as frozen whole blood, isolated PBMCs, or DNA extracted from either sample type. Sequenced: peripheral blood. The TCR was taken from a man aged 45-65 years with acute or convalescent COVID-19. Recombination connected TRBV19 to TRBJ1-1, with no D gene named confidently. The base sequence is TGTGCCAGTAGTCGCGAGGGCTTCACTGAAGCTTTCTTT. Translation gives CASSREGFTEAFF.